The next 27 T cell receptor beta chains were all read from a single sample in a study of blood T cells in healthy people across ages. A second roughly 7 to 11 cycle PCR used barcoded and J-beta primers. Each CDR3 protein is one row after TCRdb ran MiXCR on the 5' RACE reads. The sample includes 800,000 to 1,300,000 distinct CDR3 sequences, around 25% of them seen just once. These data also featured in a second study, about T cells of mothers and their children.

Sequencing was carried out using blood. These receptors were obtained from a girl between 2 and 10 years old in good health.

CDR3 sequence (DNA): TGTGCCAGCAGCTCATTCGTGACTGATATCTATGGCTACACCTTC. Translation: CASSSFVTDIYGYTF. The V and J genes are TRBV6-2 or TRBV6-3 and TRBJ1-2, with D unclear. From germline, CDR1 is MNHEY and CDR2 SVGEGT. Trimming cost V 6 bases and J 4 bases, with 18 bases left between them. This CDR3 spans 15 amino acids.

CDR3 protein: CASSELGRGEKLFF. CDR3 DNA: TGTGCCAGCAGTGAATTGGGAAGAGGCGAAAAACTGTTTTTT. The chain joins TRBV6-1 to TRBJ1-4, with D unresolved. Germline V gene data show CDR1 as MNHNS and CDR2 as SASEGT. V lost 2 bases to trimming and J lost 8 bases, with 12 bases between them. This CDR3 is built from 14 residues.

V is TRBV12-3 or TRBV12-4 and J is TRBJ2-7; TRBD1 matches 8 bases. The CDR3 length is 14 residues. Trimming took 7 bases from V and 6 from J; bases not matched to a gene: 11. For the CDR3, the DNA is TGTGCCAGCACCGTTGGACAGGGCTTCGGCGAGCAGTACTTC. Its protein product is CASTVGQGFGEQYF.

In this sample, this clonotype turned up a few times. It is likely a read error, because the conserved phenylalanine at the end of the CDR3 is missing. The genes are TRBV28 and TRBJ2-1, with D possibly being TRBD2 (6 bases). Germline V gene sequence: CDR1 MDHEN, CDR2 SYDVKM. This CDR3 comprises 13 residues. Deletions cut 6 bases from V and 8 bases from J, with 14 bases between. The CDR3 loop is CASRALGRHEQFL. The CDR3 nucleotides are TGTGCCAGCAGGGCATTAGGGAGGCATGAGCAGTTCCTC.

The rearrangement uses TRBV6-1 and TRBJ2-1; the match to TRBD2 covers 7 bases. The V gene's germline CDR1 is MNHNS and CDR2 SASEGT. CDR3 length: 16 residues. With V trimmed by 2 bases and J by 2 bases, 6 bases remained unmatched. For the CDR3, the DNA is TGTGCCAGCAGTGAATGGGCGGGGGAGACCTACAATGAGCAGTTCTTC. This sequence encodes CASSEWAGETYNEQFF.

The chain combines TRBV5-5 with TRBJ2-4; D may be TRBD2 (6 bases). CDR3 length: 17 residues. The V gene lost 0 bases and the J gene lost 0 bases, with 13 bases spanning the gap. Germline CDR1 is SGHKS and CDR2 is YYEKEE (reference sequence). This CDR3 reads CASSLESGSLAKNIQYF. DNA for the CDR3: TGTGCCAGCAGCTTGGAAAGCGGGTCGCTAGCCAAAAACATTCAGTACTTC.

The CDR3 region is CASSLVGQLSYEQYF. The DNA for the CDR3 is TGTGCCAGCAGCTTGGTGGGACAGCTGTCCTACGAGCAGTACTTC. The chain couples TRBV28 to TRBJ2-7, with 7 nucleotides matching TRBD1. With V trimmed by 6 bases and J by 1 base, 9 bases remained unmatched. Germline loops: CDR1 MDHEN, CDR2 SYDVKM. The CDR3 covers 15 residues.

This chain links TRBV5-1 with TRBJ2-5; D is possibly TRBD2 (6 bases). The CDR3 has 13 residues. Per germline, CDR1 SGHRS and CDR2 YFSETQ. V was pared by 2 bases and J by 9 bases, with 14 bases between. CDR3 coding DNA: TGCGCCAGCAGCTTCGGGCAGAGGGAGGCCCAGTACTTC. Protein product: CASSFGQREAQYF.

This clonotype was picked up a small number of times. V is TRBV27 and J is TRBJ1-2; a weak D match, TRBD1 (5 bases). CDR1 MNHEY and CDR2 SMNVEV come from the germline V gene (reference sequence). Trimming stripped 2 bases from V and 9 bases from J, with 19 bases between. The CDR3 sequence is 15 residues long. The CDR3 DNA is TGTGCCAGCAGTTTAGATGGGGGGGGTAGCGCGAGCTACACCTTC. It yields the protein CASSLDGGGSASYTF.

This chain joins TRBV15 and TRBJ2-5; D possibly corresponds to TRBD1 (5 bases). V was clipped by 5 bases and J by 5 bases, with 15 bases between them. The CDR3 is 14 amino acids. CDR1 and CDR2 from the germline V gene are LNHNV and YYDKDF (reference sequence). CDR3 loop: CATSARSGFETQYF. In nucleotides, the CDR3 is TGTGCCACCAGCGCGCGATCAGGGTTCGAGACCCAGTACTTC.

This clonotype showed up just a few times. The rearrangement links TRBV5-6 to TRBJ1-1; D call uncertain. V lost 3 bases to trimming and J lost 7 bases, with 7 bases between them. Germline V gene data show CDR1 as SGHDT and CDR2 as YYEEEE. The CDR3 length is 11 residues. The CDR3 DNA sequence: TGTGCCAGCAGCTCTGAGGGTGAAGCTTTCTTT. This gives the protein CASSSEGEAFF.

The genes are TRBV5-6 and TRBJ1-2; no clear D gene. Germline V gene sequence: CDR1 SGHDT, CDR2 YYEEEE. The CDR3 covers 15 residues. The V end was cut by 4 bases, the J end by 2 bases, with 15 bases between. In DNA, the CDR3 is TGTGCCAGCAGCAAACTACCGACGGGGAACTATGGCTACACCTTC. It encodes CASSKLPTGNYGYTF.

This clonotype was counted a few times. J is TRBJ2-7 and V is TRBV4-1, with 11 positions matching TRBD1. Germline V gene lookup returns CDR1 MGHRA and CDR2 YSYEKL. V dropped 4 bases and J dropped 5; count of bases not matched to a gene: 10. CDR3 length equals 16 residues. The CDR3 DNA reads as TGCGCCAGCAGCCCCTCGGGACAGGGGGGTGGAAACGAGCAGTACTTC. Its protein is CASSPSGQGGGNEQYF.

A few counts support this clonotype. The chain couples TRBV3-1 to TRBJ2-7, with 11 bases aligning to TRBD2. The CDR3 covers 15 residues. V lost 3 bases, J lost 1 base, and 2 bases stayed unmatched. Germline V lookup: CDR1 LGHDT, CDR2 YNNKEL (reference sequence). CDR3 amino acids: CASSHRTSGSYEQYF. In DNA form, the CDR3 reads TGTGCCAGCAGCCATAGGACTAGCGGGTCCTACGAGCAGTACTTC.

This clonotype was picked up a small number of times. The J gene is TRBJ1-5, the V gene TRBV4-1; D gene uncertain. Germline values: CDR1 MGHRA, CDR2 YSYEKL. The V gene lost 2 bases and the J gene lost 5 bases, with 7 bases spanning the gap. The CDR3 spans 13 residues. The CDR3 region has the DNA TGCGCCAGCAGCCAATTACACGATCAGCCCCAGCATTTT. Its translation: CASSQLHDQPQHF.

Concerning this clonotype: Sequence at one end of the junction differs from germline and may be a read error. The chain is built from TRBV29-1 and TRBJ2-7; D ambiguous. This CDR3 is built from 13 residues. The germline V gene encodes CDR1 SQVTM and CDR2 ANQGSEA. This CDR3 is CSVVGVDSYAQYF. CDR3 DNA sequence: TGCAGCGTTGTGGGCGTAGACTCCTACGCGCAGTACTTC.

The chain carries TRBV4-3 and TRBJ2-1; D may be TRBD2 (6 bases). CDR3 length: 16 amino acids. The germline V and J ends were trimmed by 0 bases and 7 bases, with 16 bases remaining between them. CDR1 is LGHNA and CDR2 is YSLEER in the germline V gene. This CDR3 reads CASSQDMGGAINEQFF. In DNA, the CDR3 is TGCGCCAGCAGCCAAGATATGGGGGGAGCCATAAATGAGCAGTTCTTC.

This clonotype was seen a few times. The chain joins TRBV20-1 to TRBJ2-3; 12 nucleotides match TRBD2. V lost 3 bases and J lost 4; bases outside the gene matches: 8. This CDR3 contains 16 residues. The V gene's germline CDR1 is DFQATT and CDR2 SNEGSKA (reference sequence). CDR3 coding DNA: TGCAGTGCTAGCTCTAGCGGGGGGGGGCCCGCAGATACGCAGTATTTT. Protein product: CSASSSGGGPADTQYF.

This clonotype came up a few times. V is TRBV6-1 and J is TRBJ1-5, with D maybe TRBD1 (5 bases). Germline loops: CDR1 MNHNS, CDR2 SASEGT. This CDR3 contains 12 residues. Trimming took off 6 bases at V and 8 bases at J, with 11 bases between the two ends. CDR3 coding DNA: TGTGCCAGCAGCCAGGGTTGGGAGCCCCAGCATTTT. Translation gives CASSQGWEPQHF.

This clonotype was detected a few times. This rearrangement joins TRBV27 to TRBJ2-7; no clear D. Trimming took off 0 bases at V and 10 bases at J, with 22 bases between the two ends. CDR1 MNHEY and CDR2 SMNVEV come from the germline V gene (reference sequence). The length of the CDR3 is 16 residues. The CDR3 DNA sequence: TGTGCCAGCAGTTTATCAGCGACAAAGCGTTGGGTGGGCCAGTACTTC. It is translated as CASSLSATKRWVGQYF.

This clonotype was picked up a small number of times. The rearrangement uses TRBV12-3 or TRBV12-4 and TRBJ1-4; no reliable D call. The CDR3 spans 13 residues. V was trimmed by 2 bases and J by 6 bases, leaving 7 bases between them. CDR3 DNA sequence: TGTGCCAGCAGTTTAAAGATAGATGAAAAACTGTTTTTT. Protein: CASSLKIDEKLFF.

The chain is built from TRBV11-3 and TRBJ1-2; 8 bases line up with TRBD1. The V segment lost 0 bases and the J segment 1 base; nucleotides outside the gene matches: 7. This CDR3 has 17 amino acids. Germline CDR1 is SGHNT and CDR2 is YENEEA. The CDR3 DNA reads as TGTGCCAGCAGCTTAGAGAGGACAGGGACCTATAACTATGGCTACACCTTC. Its translation is CASSLERTGTYNYGYTF. Together with reference TRBV11-3 and TRBJ1-2, the CDR3 gives the full variable domain: EAGVVQSPRYKIIEKKQPVAFWCNPISGHNTLYWYLQNLGQGPELLIRYENEEAVDDSQLPKDRFSAERLKGVDSTLKIQPAELGDSAVYLCASSLERTGTYNYGYTFGSGTRLTVV.

This chain links TRBV29-1 with TRBJ1-6; D not certain. CDR3 length equals 12 residues. Deletions cut 4 bases from V and 7 bases from J, with 8 bases between. Germline V CDR1 and CDR2: SQVTM, ANQGSEA. The CDR3 DNA follows: TGCAGCGTTGGGCAGCCGAATTCACCCCTCCACTTT. This gives the protein CSVGQPNSPLHF.

This sequence joins TRBV9 and TRBJ2-3; no firm D call. V was cut by 3 bases and J by 2 bases, with 16 bases left in between. Germline V CDR1 and CDR2: SGDLS, YYNGEE. This CDR3 contains 16 residues. CDR3 residues: CASSGPFRYSTDTQYF. The CDR3 DNA follows: TGTGCCAGCAGCGGCCCCTTTAGGTATTCCACAGATACGCAGTATTTT.

The V gene is TRBV12-3 or TRBV12-4, the J gene TRBJ1-2; D is ambiguous. V was pared by 5 bases and J by 6 bases, with 13 bases between. The CDR3 runs to 13 residues. CDR3 amino acids: CASSIGYTDGYTF. The CDR3 coding sequence is TGTGCCAGCAGTATTGGGTATACTGATGGCTACACCTTC.

This clonotype was counted only a few times. The rearrangement joins TRBV7-9 to TRBJ1-5; D ambiguous. The CDR3 is made up of 13 amino acids. In germline, CDR1 is SEHNR, CDR2 FQNEAQ (reference sequence). The germline V and J ends were trimmed by 2 bases and 4 bases, with 6 bases remaining between them. The CDR3 loop is CASSLISNQPQHF. In DNA form, the CDR3 reads TGTGCCAGCAGCTTAATATCTAATCAGCCCCAGCATTTT.

The chain uses TRBV6-6 and TRBJ1-1, with unresolved D. Germline assignment: CDR1 MNHNY and CDR2 SVGAGI (reference sequence). This CDR3 contains 15 residues. V was shortened by 0 bases and J by 2 bases, with 10 bases between the two germline ends. Here the CDR3 DNA reads TGTGCCAGCAGTTACTCGGACGGACTAAACACTGAAGCTTTCTTT. Protein sequence: CASSYSDGLNTEAFF.